This T cell receptor (beta chain) was found in a study of T cells in Graves' hyperthyroidism and ophthalmopathy. This clonotype turned up a few times. Its antigen remains unidentified. Stable disease denoted Graves' hyperthyroidism without ophthalmopathy progression within 18 months. PBMCs were sourced from less than 13 ml fresh peripheral blood. Broader study findings: The majority of expanded thyroid clonotypes above 0.001 also appeared in blood. Before onset, by a median of approximately 6.8 months, the model predicted ophthalmopathy.

RNA transcripts gave rise to amplified TCR beta CDR3 regions. The HTBI set primed first-round TCR CDR3 RT-PCR. TCRdb itself ran the multiplex PCR reads through MiXCR, one entry per CDR3 protein. This table has hundreds of thousands of distinct CDR3 sequences, 11% to 15% appearing once. The CDR3 runs 14 residues. The V segment lost 5 bases and the J segment 10 bases; nucleotides outside the gene matches: 13. Germline CDR1 and CDR2: DFQATT and SNEGSKA (reference sequence). The chain couples TRBV20-1 to TRBJ1-4; TRBD1 matches at 7 bases. Sequencing was done on a sample of blood. The clonotype was recovered from a woman aged 25-40 years with Graves' hyperthyroidism. CDR3 protein: CSAADRQGTAKLFF. In DNA, the CDR3 is TGCAGTGCTGCGGATCGACAGGGAACGGCAAAACTGTTTTTT.